These 25 T cell receptor beta chains were sequenced from one sample in a study of T-cell memory formation after mild COVID-19. TCRdb used MiXCR to reprocess the 5' RACE reads, holding one entry per CDR3 protein. The table has 150,000 to 200,000 distinct CDR3 sequences, more than 15% seen once. Specimen: PBMCs or a T cell subset sorted from them (not recorded which). These receptors came from an adult woman who had mild COVID-19 (a few samples of this study predate the infection). Cell type and time point are not known.

V and J are TRBV5-1 and TRBJ2-3; 7 positions agree with TRBD2. Losses at the gene ends were 6 bases for V and 5 bases for J; bases not matched to a gene: 9. Germline CDR1 SGHRS, CDR2 YFSETQ. This CDR3 spans 14 amino acids. CDR3 residues: CASTFGGGRDTQYF. The CDR3 coding sequence is TGCGCCAGCACCTTCGGCGGGGGTCGAGATACGCAGTATTTT.

This sequence joins TRBV24-1 and TRBJ2-5; 9 bases agree with TRBD2. This CDR3 has 17 amino acids. Germline CDR1 KGHDR, CDR2 SFDVKD. V lost 5 bases and J lost 0; bases outside the gene matches: 9. Here the CDR3 DNA reads TGTGCCACCAGTGCTCCTAGCGGGAAGGGTTACCAAGAGACCCAGTACTTC. Its protein product is CATSAPSGKGYQETQYF.

CDR3: CASSFPGTETDTQYF. DNA for the CDR3: TGTGCCAGCAGCTTCCCCGGGACAGAAACAGATACGCAGTATTTT. The chain recombines TRBV5-4 with TRBJ2-3; 7 bases are shared with TRBD1. The CDR3 sequence is 15 residues long. Germline loops: CDR1 SGHNT, CDR2 YYREEE (reference sequence). Trimming at V came to 2 bases and at J to 3 bases, leaving 6 bases not matched to a gene. The complete variable domain, with remaining parts taken from reference TRBV5-4 and TRBJ2-3, reads ETGVTQSPTHLIKTRGQQVTLRCSSQSGHNTVSWYQQALGQGPQFIFQYYREEENGRGNFPPRFSGLQFPNYSSELNVNALELDDSALYLCASSFPGTETDTQYFGPGTRLTVL.

This clonotype was seen a few times. J is TRBJ2-6 and V is TRBV5-1; 7 bases agree with TRBD2. The ends lost 2 bases at V and 4 bases at J; junction bases unmatched: 3. Germline-derived CDR1 and CDR2 are SGHRS and YFSETQ. The CDR3 consists of 15 residues. CDR3 nucleotides: TGCGCCAGCAGCTTAGGGAGGGTCGGGGCCAACGTCCTGACTTTC. Encoded protein: CASSLGRVGANVLTF.

The CDR3 DNA sequence: TGCAGCGTTGAAAGGGACAGGGGACGGGGCTACACCTTC. Translation: CSVERDRGRGYTF. The V gene is TRBV29-1, the J gene TRBJ1-2; 10 bases map to TRBD1. CDR3 length: 13 residues. Germline CDR1 reads SQVTM; CDR2 reads ANQGSEA. The V gene end was trimmed by 2 bases and the J gene end by 8 bases; junction bases not matched to a gene: 5.

This clonotype was counted a few times. The rearrangement links TRBV12-3 or TRBV12-4 to TRBJ2-2; D unclear. The CDR3 consists of 13 residues. The V gene lost 7 bases and the J gene lost 5 bases, with 11 bases spanning the gap. CDR3: CASTPARTGELFF. The CDR3 DNA reads as TGTGCCAGCACCCCCGCTCGTACCGGGGAGCTGTTTTTT.

V is TRBV5-1 and J is TRBJ2-1; 10 nucleotides line up with TRBD2. Germline V gene lookup returns CDR1 SGHRS and CDR2 YFSETQ. The CDR3 contains 16 residues. The ends lost 4 bases at V and 7 bases at J; junction bases unmatched: 11. CDR3 protein: CASSPAGTSAYNEQFF. The CDR3 DNA is TGCGCCAGCAGCCCGGCCGGGACTAGCGCTTATAATGAGCAGTTCTTC.

This clonotype has a handful of counts. The chain joins TRBV10-3 to TRBJ2-7; a weak D match, TRBD1 (5 bases). The CDR3 is 13 amino acids. The V and J ends lost 4 bases and 3 bases respectively, with 10 bases between them. CDR1 and CDR2 (germline): ENHRY, SYGVKD. The CDR3 region has the DNA TGTGCCATCAGTGTCGGCAGGGACTACGAGCAGTACTTC. Its translation: CAISVGRDYEQYF.

V gene TRBV9 combines with J gene TRBJ2-7; TRBD2 matches 15 bases. There are 16 residues in the CDR3. The junction had 7 bases not matched to a gene; V was cut back by 3 bases and J by 6 bases. Germline V gene data show CDR1 as SGDLS and CDR2 as YYNGEE. This CDR3 reads CASSAGLAGGRGEQYF. The CDR3 bases are TGTGCCAGCAGCGCCGGACTAGCGGGAGGGCGAGGCGAGCAGTACTTC.

This clonotype was seen more than once but under ten times. The genes are TRBV18 and TRBJ1-6; perhaps TRBD1 as D (5 bases). V was clipped by 3 bases and J by 8 bases, with 8 bases between them. CDR3 length: 13 residues. The germline V gene encodes CDR1 KGHSH and CDR2 LQKENI. CDR3 in amino acids: CASSPGTDSPLHF. CDR3 DNA sequence: TGTGCCAGCTCACCGGGGACGGATTCACCCCTCCACTTT.

The table lists this clonotype with a count of one. For the CDR3, the DNA is TGCAGCGCCAATCCTAAGGGTCTTTCTAATGAGCAGTTCTTC. Its protein is CSANPKGLSNEQFF. V and J are TRBV29-1 and TRBJ2-1; no clear D. The CDR3 loop spans 14 amino acids. The V and J ends lost 7 bases and 7 bases respectively, with 20 bases between them. Germline CDR1 reads SQVTM; CDR2 reads ANQGSEA.

This clonotype came up a few times. The chain links TRBV20-1 to TRBJ1-5; 8 nucleotides align to TRBD1. The CDR3 is made up of 14 amino acids. V lost 5 bases, J lost 4 bases, and 7 bases stayed unmatched. Germline CDR1 DFQATT, CDR2 SNEGSKA (reference sequence). In nucleotides, the CDR3 is TGCAGTGCTCCAGACAGGGGAGCAAATCAGCCCCAGCATTTT. Its translation is CSAPDRGANQPQHF.

This clonotype was counted between two and nine times. The V gene is TRBV10-2, the J gene TRBJ1-4; D remains unclear. The CDR3 runs to 15 residues. Germline CDR1 WSHSY, CDR2 SAAADI. The V and J ends lost 2 bases and 7 bases respectively, with 14 bases between them. CDR3 coding DNA: TGCGCCAGCAGTGAGGGGCCGACCCGAGGTGAAAAACTGTTTTTT. Its translation is CASSEGPTRGEKLFF.

This chain uses TRBV27 with TRBJ1-1; 11 nucleotides match TRBD1. V shed 8 bases and J 5 bases; nucleotides not matched to a gene: 7. The CDR3 spans 14 residues. The germline gives CDR1 MNHEY, CDR2 SMNVEV (reference sequence). The CDR3 sequence: CASRRDRGDTEAFF. Here the CDR3 DNA reads TGTGCCAGCCGCCGGGACAGGGGGGATACTGAAGCTTTCTTT.

This clonotype was picked up many times. The gene calls are TRBV2 and TRBJ2-7, with D maybe TRBD1 (5 bases). V was shortened by 7 bases and J by 0 bases, with 19 bases between the two germline ends. The length of the CDR3 is 16 residues. The germline gives CDR1 SNHLY, CDR2 FYNNEI. Here the CDR3 DNA reads TGTGCCAGCACCCCCCGGACATCCCCGAGCTCCTACGAGCAGTACTTC. This translates into CASTPRTSPSSYEQYF.

This clonotype appeared a few times. DNA of the CDR3: TGTGCCAGCAGTCCCCAGGGAGGAGCCCACGAGCAGTACTTC. It encodes CASSPQGGAHEQYF. The chain recombines TRBV12-3 or TRBV12-4 with TRBJ2-7; D might be TRBD2 (6 bases). V lost 5 bases to trimming and J lost 5 bases, with 16 bases between them. This CDR3 spans 14 amino acids.

V usage is TRBV12-3 or TRBV12-4 and J usage is TRBJ2-7; 7 bases are shared with TRBD1. The CDR3 length is 12 residues. The V segment lost 6 bases and the J segment 6 bases; nucleotides outside the gene matches: 5. The CDR3 bases are TGTGCCAGCAGAAGACAGGGTGGCGAGCAGTACTTC. Translated: CASRRQGGEQYF.

V gene TRBV20-1 combines with J gene TRBJ1-2, with D uncertain. The CDR3 has 14 amino acids. V was cut by 6 bases and J by 4 bases, with 18 bases left in between. Germline V gene sequence: CDR1 DFQATT, CDR2 SNEGSKA (reference sequence). The CDR3 protein is CSAAQSGVGYGYTF. CDR3 coding DNA: TGCAGTGCCGCACAGTCCGGGGTGGGCTATGGCTACACCTTC.

This clonotype was detected only a few times. The rearrangement joins TRBV12-3 or TRBV12-4 to TRBJ2-7; 10 nucleotides line up with TRBD1. V trimming: 6 bases; J trimming: 3 bases; junction bases outside the gene matches: 8. The CDR3 extends over 15 amino acids. DNA for the CDR3: TGTGCCAGCAGACCCGGACAGGGGGTTATCTACGAGCAGTACTTC. It codes for CASRPGQGVIYEQYF.

For the CDR3, the DNA is TGTGCCATCAGTGAGGGGTGGACAGGGCGTCAAGCTAACTATGGCTACACCTTC. It translates to CAISEGWTGRQANYGYTF. The chain links TRBV10-3 to TRBJ1-2, with 8 bases identical to TRBD1. Germline lookup yields CDR1 ENHRY and CDR2 SYGVKD. Trimming removed 2 bases from V and 0 bases from J; junction bases left unmatched: 11. This CDR3 contains 18 residues.

This clonotype was observed a few times. V usage is TRBV20-1 and J usage is TRBJ2-5, with D tentatively TRBD1 (6 bases). This CDR3 spans 15 amino acids. V was shortened by 1 base and J by 2 bases, with 14 bases between the two germline ends. Germline assignment: CDR1 DFQATT and CDR2 SNEGSKA (reference sequence). The CDR3: CSARGGLGAQETQYF. DNA of the CDR3: TGCAGTGCTAGAGGGGGGTTGGGGGCTCAAGAGACCCAGTACTTC.

This clonotype was recorded a few times. The chain recombines TRBV6-2 or TRBV6-3 with TRBJ2-5; 8 nucleotides line up with TRBD1. The germline V gene has CDR1 MNHEY and CDR2 SVGEGT. Trimming took 5 bases from V and 1 from J; bases not matched to a gene: 9. The CDR3 runs to 16 residues. CDR3 sequence: CASSAGTGRRQETQYF. CDR3 DNA sequence: TGTGCCAGCAGTGCCGGGACAGGACGACGCCAAGAGACCCAGTACTTC.

This clonotype has just a few counts. CDR3: CSATTGGGFGNEQFF. CDR3 bases: TGCAGTGCTACGACAGGGGGAGGATTTGGCAATGAGCAGTTCTTC. The V and J genes are TRBV20-1 and TRBJ2-1, with TRBD1 matching 9 bases. CDR1 is DFQATT and CDR2 is SNEGSKA in the germline V gene (reference sequence). This CDR3 is built from 15 residues. Trimming removed 4 bases from V and 6 bases from J; junction bases left unmatched: 10.

The chain combines TRBV14 with TRBJ2-3, with 9 bases that match TRBD2. There are 17 residues in the CDR3. Germline V CDR1 and CDR2: SGHDN, FVKESK. The V and J ends lost 1 base and 3 bases, in that order; junction bases with no gene match: 8. In nucleotides, the CDR3 is TGTGCCAGCAGCCAAGTTCTAGCGGGGTTCATTACAGATACGCAGTATTTT. It specifies CASSQVLAGFITDTQYF.

Ten or more counts support this clonotype. The chain links TRBV5-1 to TRBJ2-5, with a possible D match to TRBD2 (5 bases). This CDR3 has 14 residues. V gave up 6 bases and J gave up 5 bases, with 17 bases separating them. CDR1 and CDR2 (germline): SGHRS, YFSETQ. Written as DNA, the CDR3 is TGCGCCAGCAACCTCGGCAGGCCGGGGGAGACCCAGTACTTC. Residues: CASNLGRPGETQYF.